This T cell receptor beta chain was recorded in a study of blood T cells in healthy people across ages. In the case of this clonotype: Its antigen remains unknown.

Those donating, healthy Caucasian individuals from Russia, were aged roughly 6 to 100. Trimming took 0 bases from V and 8 from J, leaving 17 bases between them. CDR3 size: 16 residues. The germline gives CDR1 MGHRA, CDR2 YSYEKL. Through a sample-barcoded 5' primer and a J-beta primer mix, a second PCR was run for roughly 7 to 11 cycles. Via MiXCR, TCRdb re-called the 5' RACE reads, giving one row per CDR3 protein. The sample has 650,000 to 950,000 distinct CDR3 sequences; around 42% are singletons. Study results and limitations: Bulk PBMC profiling left naive and antigen-experienced comparisons inconclusive. Diversity estimated from one million T cells was considered an underestimate.

This sequence was found in a man in his sixties in good health. The material sequenced was blood. The chain employs TRBV4-1 and TRBJ2-1, with D possibly being TRBD1 (5 bases). Here the CDR3 reads CASSQDVLGEGHEQFF. Here the CDR3 DNA reads TGCGCCAGCAGCCAAGATGTGCTAGGGGAAGGGCATGAGCAGTTCTTC.